This is a list of T cell receptor beta chains from one sample in a study of blood T cell repertoires in COVID-19. The data were produced by immunoSEQ multiplex PCR, yet TCRdb's version contains in-frame clones alone and is incomplete. The sample carries 400,000 to 500,000 clones, about nine tenths recorded once. The sample taken for sequencing was peripheral blood. These receptors were taken from a woman aged 25 to 45 with active or convalescent COVID-19. CDR3s include the opening cysteine and the closing phenylalanine or tryptophan. The order of the fields is D gene, J gene, V gene, clone size, CDR3 protein, CDR3 DNA. A D gene is named only where the DNA matches it firmly. Size is omitted from some rows. Given values are once, few, many or a class for expanded clones.

.,TRBJ1-4,TRBV19,.,CASSIGPNEKLFF,TGTGCCAGTAGTATTGGGCCAAATGAAAAACTGTTTTTT
.,TRBJ1-6,TRBV5-4,.,CASSLSGELANSPLHF,TGTGCCAGCAGCTTGTCAGGGGAGCTTGCTAATTCACCCCTCCACTTT
.,TRBJ1-2,TRBV29-1,.,CSVGGRMEGYTF,TGCAGCGTTGGGGGCCGAATGGAAGGCTACACCTTC
.,TRBJ1-6,TRBV30,.,CAWSALVSPLHF,TGTGCCTGGAGTGCCCTCGTCTCACCCCTCCACTTT
.,TRBJ1-2,TRBV4-1,.,CASSQESEFYGYTF,TGCGCCAGCAGCCAAGAATCGGAGTTTTATGGCTACACCTTC
TRBD2,TRBJ2-3,TRBV11-2,.,CASSLGSGVTDTQYF,TGTGCCAGCAGCTTAGGTAGCGGGGTTACAGATACGCAGTATTTT
.,TRBJ1-4,TRBV19,few,CASSRRVTNEKLFF,TGTGCCAGTAGTAGACGGGTAACTAATGAAAAACTGTTTTTT
.,TRBJ2-2,TRBV5-1,.,CASSSTGNTGELFF,TGCGCCAGCAGCTCGACAGGAAACACCGGGGAGCTGTTTTTT
TRBD1,TRBJ1-2,TRBV6-5,.,CASSQTGYANYGYTF,TGTGCCAGCAGCCAGACAGGGTACGCTAACTATGGCTACACCTTC
TRBD2,TRBJ2-1,TRBV5-6,.,CASSSRGTSGRVAYNEQFF,TGTGCCAGCAGTTCCCGGGGGACTAGCGGGAGGGTGGCCTACAATGAGCAGTTCTTC
.,TRBJ2-1,TRBV30,.,CAWSVGGAYNEQFF,TGTGCCTGGAGTGTAGGGGGAGCCTACAATGAGCAGTTCTTC
TRBD2,TRBJ2-3,TRBV5-8,once,CASSLGLAGVASTDTQYF,TGTGCCAGCAGCTTGGGACTAGCGGGAGTGGCTAGCACAGATACGCAGTATTTT
.,TRBJ1-3,TRBV27,.,CASGRVPGNTIYF,TGTGCCAGCGGCAGGGTCCCCGGAAACACCATATATTTT
.,TRBJ2-3,TRBV18,.,CASSPYSTAADTQYF,TGTGCCAGCTCACCTTACTCCACGGCGGCAGATACGCAGTATTTT
.,TRBJ2-3,TRBV4-2,.,CASSQGGARDTDTQYF,TGTGCCAGCAGCCAAGGCGGAGCGCGGGACACAGATACGCAGTATTTT
.,TRBJ1-6,TRBV5-6,once,CASSLERGGNSPLHF,TGTGCCAGCAGCTTGGAAAGGGGGGGTAATTCACCCCTCCACTTT